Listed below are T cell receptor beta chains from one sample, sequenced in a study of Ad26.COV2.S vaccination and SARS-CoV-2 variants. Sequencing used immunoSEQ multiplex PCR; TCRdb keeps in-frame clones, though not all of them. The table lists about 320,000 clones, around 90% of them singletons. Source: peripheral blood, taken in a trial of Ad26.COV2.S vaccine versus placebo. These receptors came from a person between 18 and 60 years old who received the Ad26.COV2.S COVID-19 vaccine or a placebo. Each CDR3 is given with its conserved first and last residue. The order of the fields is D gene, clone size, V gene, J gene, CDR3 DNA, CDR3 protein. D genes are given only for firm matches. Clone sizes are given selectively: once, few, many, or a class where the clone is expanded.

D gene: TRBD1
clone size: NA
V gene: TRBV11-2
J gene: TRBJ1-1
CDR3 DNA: TGTGCCAGCAGCTTAGCCAAGGGACAGCGGAACACTGAAGCTTTCTTT
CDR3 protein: CASSLAKGQRNTEAFF

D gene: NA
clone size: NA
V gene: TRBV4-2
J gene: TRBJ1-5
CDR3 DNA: TGTGCCAGCAGCCAAGACGTGAACAACTTTTGGGGCAATCAGCCCCAGCATTTT
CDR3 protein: CASSQDVNNFWGNQPQHF

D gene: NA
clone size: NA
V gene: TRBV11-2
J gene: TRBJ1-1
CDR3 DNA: TGTGCCAGCAGCTTATTCGTGGGGTTAGCAGGAGGAGAGAACACTGAAGCTTTCTTT
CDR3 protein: CASSLFVGLAGGENTEAFF

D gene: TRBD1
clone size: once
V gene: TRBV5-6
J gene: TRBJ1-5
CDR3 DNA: TGTGCCAGCAGCTGGACAGGGGGGAATCAGCCCCAGCATTTT
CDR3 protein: CASSWTGGNQPQHF

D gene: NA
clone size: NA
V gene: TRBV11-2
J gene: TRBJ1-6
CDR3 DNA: TGTGCCAGCAGCACTGAGGGACCCTATAATTCACCCCTCCACTTT
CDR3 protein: CASSTEGPYNSPLHF

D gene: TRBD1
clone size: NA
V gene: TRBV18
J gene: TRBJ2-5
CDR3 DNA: TGTGCCAGCTCACCACCCGAGGCCGGGGACAGGGGAGAGACCCAGTACTTC
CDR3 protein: CASSPPEAGDRGETQYF

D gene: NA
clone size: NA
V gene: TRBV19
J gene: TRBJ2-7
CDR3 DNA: TGTGCCAGTACCGCACCGGCGGGCGAGCAGTACTTC
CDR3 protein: CASTAPAGEQYF

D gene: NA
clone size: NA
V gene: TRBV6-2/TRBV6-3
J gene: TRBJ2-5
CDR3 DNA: TGTGCCAGCGGCCCCGGGACCCAGTACTTC
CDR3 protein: CASGPGTQYF

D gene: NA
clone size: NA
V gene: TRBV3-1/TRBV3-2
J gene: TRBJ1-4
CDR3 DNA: TGTGCCAGCAGCCAAGATGGATGGTGGCGAGATTTTCGTGAAAAACTGTTTTTT
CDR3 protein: CASSQDGWWRDFREKLFF

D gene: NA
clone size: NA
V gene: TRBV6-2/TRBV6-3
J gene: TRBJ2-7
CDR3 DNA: TGTGCCAGCAGTTCCACAGCGAGGGGGGCGCCCTACGAGCAGTACTTC
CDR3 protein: CASSSTARGAPYEQYF

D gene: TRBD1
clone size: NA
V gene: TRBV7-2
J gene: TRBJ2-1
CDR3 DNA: TGTGCCAGCAGCTTAGGACAGGGATACTACAATGAGCAGTTCTTC
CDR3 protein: CASSLGQGYYNEQFF

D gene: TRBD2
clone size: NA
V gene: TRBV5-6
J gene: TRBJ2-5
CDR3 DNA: TGTGCCAGCAGCTCAGGACTAGCCTTCCAAGAGACCCAGTACTTC
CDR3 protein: CASSSGLAFQETQYF

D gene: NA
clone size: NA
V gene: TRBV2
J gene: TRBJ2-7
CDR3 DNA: TGTGCCAGCGGCGCTCAGGGCGGGCAGTACTTC
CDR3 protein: CASGAQGGQYF

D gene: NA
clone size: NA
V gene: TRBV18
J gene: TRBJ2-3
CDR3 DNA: TGTGCCAGCTCACTTCAGGGGAGCACAGATACGCAGTATTTT
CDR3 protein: CASSLQGSTDTQYF

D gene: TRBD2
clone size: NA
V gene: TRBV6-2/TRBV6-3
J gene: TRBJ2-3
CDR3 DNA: TGTGCCAGCAGTTACTCTCCGGGACTAGCGGGGGGGCTGGTCCCCCCAGATACGCAGTATTTT
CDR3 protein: CASSYSPGLAGGLVPPDTQYF

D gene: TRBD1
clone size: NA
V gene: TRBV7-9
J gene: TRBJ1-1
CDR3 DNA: TGTGCCAGCAGCCTCCTGAACGCGGGACAGCCGAAGAACACTGAAGCTTTCTTT
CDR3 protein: CASSLLNAGQPKNTEAFF

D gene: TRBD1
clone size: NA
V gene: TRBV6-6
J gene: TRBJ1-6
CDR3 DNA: TGTGCCAGCAGCGACAGGGGGGATTCACCCCTCCACTTT
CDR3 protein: CASSDRGDSPLHF

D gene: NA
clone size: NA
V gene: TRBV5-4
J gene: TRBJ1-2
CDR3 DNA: TGTGCCAGCAGCCCCCCCGACAGTCCAGTAGCTAACTATGGCTACACCTTC
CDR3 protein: CASSPPDSPVANYGYTF